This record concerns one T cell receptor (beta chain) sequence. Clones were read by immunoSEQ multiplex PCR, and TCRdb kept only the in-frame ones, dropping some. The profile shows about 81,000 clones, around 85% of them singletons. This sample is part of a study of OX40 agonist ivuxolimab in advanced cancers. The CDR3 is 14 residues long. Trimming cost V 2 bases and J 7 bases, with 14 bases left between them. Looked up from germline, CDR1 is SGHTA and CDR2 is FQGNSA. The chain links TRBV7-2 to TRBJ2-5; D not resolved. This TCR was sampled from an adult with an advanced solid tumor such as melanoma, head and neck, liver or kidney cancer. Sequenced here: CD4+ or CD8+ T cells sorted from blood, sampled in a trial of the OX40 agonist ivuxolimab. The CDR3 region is CASSLWRTFGTQYF. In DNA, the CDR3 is TGTGCCAGCAGCTTATGGCGTACATTCGGGACCCAGTACTTC.